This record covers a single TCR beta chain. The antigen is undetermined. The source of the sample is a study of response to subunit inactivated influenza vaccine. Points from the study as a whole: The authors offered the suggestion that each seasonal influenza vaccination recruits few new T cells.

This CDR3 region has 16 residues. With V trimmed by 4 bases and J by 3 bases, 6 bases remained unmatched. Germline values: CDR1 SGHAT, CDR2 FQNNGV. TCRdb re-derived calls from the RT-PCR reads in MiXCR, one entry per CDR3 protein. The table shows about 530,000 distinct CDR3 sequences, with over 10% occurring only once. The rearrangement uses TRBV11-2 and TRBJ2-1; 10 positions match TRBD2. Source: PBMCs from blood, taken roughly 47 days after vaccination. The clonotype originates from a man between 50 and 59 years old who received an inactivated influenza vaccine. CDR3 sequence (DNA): TGTGCCAGCAGCTCTTTAGCGGGGGGATACTACAATGAGCAGTTCTTC. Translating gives CASSSLAGGYYNEQFF.